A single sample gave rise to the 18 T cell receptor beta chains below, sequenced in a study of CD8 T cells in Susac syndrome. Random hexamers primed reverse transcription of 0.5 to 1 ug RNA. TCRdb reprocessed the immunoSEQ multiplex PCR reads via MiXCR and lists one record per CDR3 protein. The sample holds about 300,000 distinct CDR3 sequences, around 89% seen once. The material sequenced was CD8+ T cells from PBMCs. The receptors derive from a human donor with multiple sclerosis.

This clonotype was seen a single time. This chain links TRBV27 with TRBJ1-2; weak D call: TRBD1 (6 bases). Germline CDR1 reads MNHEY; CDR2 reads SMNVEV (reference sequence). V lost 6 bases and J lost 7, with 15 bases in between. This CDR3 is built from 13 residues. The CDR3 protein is CASRPLMGAGYTF. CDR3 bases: TGTGCCAGCAGACCCCTTATGGGGGCTGGCTACACCTTC.

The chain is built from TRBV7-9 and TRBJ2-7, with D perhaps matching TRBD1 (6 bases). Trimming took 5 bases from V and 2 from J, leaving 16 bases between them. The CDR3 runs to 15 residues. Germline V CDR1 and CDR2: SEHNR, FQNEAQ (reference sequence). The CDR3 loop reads CASSTSGTPTYEQYF. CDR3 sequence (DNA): TGTGCCAGCAGCACATCCGGGACACCGACCTACGAGCAGTACTTC.

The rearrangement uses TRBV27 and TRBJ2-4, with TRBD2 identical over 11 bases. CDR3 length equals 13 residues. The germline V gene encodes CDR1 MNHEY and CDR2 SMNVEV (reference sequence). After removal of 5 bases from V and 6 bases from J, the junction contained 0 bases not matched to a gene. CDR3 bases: TGTGCCAGCAGTGGACTAGCGGGAAACATTCAGTACTTC. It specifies CASSGLAGNIQYF.

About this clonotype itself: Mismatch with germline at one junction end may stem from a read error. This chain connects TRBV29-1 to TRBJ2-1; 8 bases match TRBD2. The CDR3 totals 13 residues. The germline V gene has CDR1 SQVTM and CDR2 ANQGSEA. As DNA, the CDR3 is TGCAGCGTGGAAGCGGGAGCCGTCAATGAGCAGTTCTTC. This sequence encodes CSVEAGAVNEQFF.

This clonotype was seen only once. CDR3 sequence reads: CASSHRGLAGGPYNEQFF. DNA of the CDR3: TGTGCCAGCAGCCACAGGGGCCTAGCGGGAGGGCCCTACAATGAGCAGTTCTTC. This rearrangement joins TRBV11-2 to TRBJ2-1; 12 nucleotides agree with TRBD2. Trimming at V came to 5 bases and at J to 2 bases, leaving 10 bases not matched to a gene. Per the germline V gene, CDR1 is SGHAT and CDR2 is FQNNGV. The CDR3 spans 18 residues.

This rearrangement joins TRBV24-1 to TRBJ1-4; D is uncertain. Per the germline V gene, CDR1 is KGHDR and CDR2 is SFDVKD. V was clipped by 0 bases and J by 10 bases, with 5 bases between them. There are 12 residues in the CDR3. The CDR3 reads CATSDLSGKLFF. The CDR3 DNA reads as TGTGCCACCAGTGATTTGTCTGGAAAACTGTTTTTT.

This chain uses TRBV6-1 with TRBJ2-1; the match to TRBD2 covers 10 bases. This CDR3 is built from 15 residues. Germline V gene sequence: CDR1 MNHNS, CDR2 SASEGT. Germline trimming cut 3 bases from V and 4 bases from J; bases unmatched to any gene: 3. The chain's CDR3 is CASSEEAGGYNEQFF. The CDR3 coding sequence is TGTGCCAGCAGTGAGGAAGCGGGGGGGTACAATGAGCAGTTCTTC.

The DNA for the CDR3 is TGCAGCGTCCCCCTCCCACATGAGCAGTTCTTC. Protein product: CSVPLPHEQFF. This rearrangement joins TRBV29-1 to TRBJ2-1, with D hard to call. This CDR3 has 11 residues. CDR1 is SQVTM, CDR2 ANQGSEA, per germline. The V and J ends lost 6 bases and 8 bases respectively, with 11 bases between them.

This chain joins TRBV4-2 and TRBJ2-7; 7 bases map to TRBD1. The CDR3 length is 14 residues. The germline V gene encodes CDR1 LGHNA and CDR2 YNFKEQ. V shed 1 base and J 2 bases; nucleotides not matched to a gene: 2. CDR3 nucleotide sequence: TGTGCCAGCAGCCAAGTTCAGGGGGCCTACGAGCAGTACTTC. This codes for CASSQVQGAYEQYF.

The DNA of the CDR3 is TGTGCCACCAGCAGAGCTACGCGTGGGGCCAACGTCCTGACTTTC. Encoded protein: CATSRATRGANVLTF. The chain uses TRBV15 and TRBJ2-6; D unresolved. Trimming took off 1 base at V and 3 bases at J, with 7 bases between the two ends. The CDR3 loop spans 15 amino acids. The germline CDR1 and CDR2 sequences are LNHNV and YYDKDF (reference sequence).

For the CDR3, the DNA is TGTGCCAGCAGTTATCGATATTACAGGGGCGGGCGTGGCTACACCTTC. Its protein is CASSYRYYRGGRGYTF. V and J are TRBV12-3 or TRBV12-4 and TRBJ1-2; TRBD1 matches 7 bases. V trimming: 4 bases; J trimming: 7 bases; junction bases outside the gene matches: 15. This CDR3 has 16 amino acids.

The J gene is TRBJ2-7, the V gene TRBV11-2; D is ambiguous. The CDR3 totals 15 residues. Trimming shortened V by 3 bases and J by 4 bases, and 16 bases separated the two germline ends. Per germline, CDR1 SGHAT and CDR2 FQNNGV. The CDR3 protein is CASSFQTLAGYEQYF. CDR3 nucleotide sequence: TGTGCCAGCAGCTTCCAGACCTTAGCAGGTTACGAGCAGTACTTC.

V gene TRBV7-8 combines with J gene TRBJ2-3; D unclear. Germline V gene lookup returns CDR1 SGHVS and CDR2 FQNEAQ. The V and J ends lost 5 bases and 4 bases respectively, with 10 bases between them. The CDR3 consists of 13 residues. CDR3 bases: TGTGCCAGCAGCCTCCTTAGTTCAGATACGCAGTATTTT. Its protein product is CASSLLSSDTQYF.

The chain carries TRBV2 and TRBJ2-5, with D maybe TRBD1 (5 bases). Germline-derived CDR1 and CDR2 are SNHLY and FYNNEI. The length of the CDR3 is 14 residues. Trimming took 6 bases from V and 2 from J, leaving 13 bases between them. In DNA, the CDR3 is TGTGCCAGCAGCCCTCGACAGACACAAGAGACCCAGTACTTC. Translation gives CASSPRQTQETQYF.

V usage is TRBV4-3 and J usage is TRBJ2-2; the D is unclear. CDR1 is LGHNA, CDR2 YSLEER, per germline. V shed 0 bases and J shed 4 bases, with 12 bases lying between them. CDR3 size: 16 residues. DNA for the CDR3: TGCGCCAGCAGCCAAGACTATGACGGAGCCACCGGGGAGCTGTTTTTT. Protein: CASSQDYDGATGELFF.

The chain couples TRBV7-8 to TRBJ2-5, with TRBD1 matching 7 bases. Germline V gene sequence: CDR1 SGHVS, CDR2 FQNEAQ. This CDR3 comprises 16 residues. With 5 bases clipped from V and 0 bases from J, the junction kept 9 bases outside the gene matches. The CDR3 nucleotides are TGTGCCAGCAGCCCGGTGACAGGGATTTACCAAGAGACCCAGTACTTC. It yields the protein CASSPVTGIYQETQYF.

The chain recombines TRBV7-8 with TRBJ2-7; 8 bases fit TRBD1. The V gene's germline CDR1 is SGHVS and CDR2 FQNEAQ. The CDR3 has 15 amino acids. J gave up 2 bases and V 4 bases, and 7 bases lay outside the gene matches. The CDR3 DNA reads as TGTGCCAGCAGCTCGACAGGGGAGGCAACCTACGAGCAGTACTTC. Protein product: CASSSTGEATYEQYF.

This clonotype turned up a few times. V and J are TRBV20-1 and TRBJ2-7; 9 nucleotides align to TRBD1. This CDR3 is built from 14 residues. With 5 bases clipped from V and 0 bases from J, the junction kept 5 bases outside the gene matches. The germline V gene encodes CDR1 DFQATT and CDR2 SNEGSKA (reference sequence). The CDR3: CSASGTGSSYEQYF. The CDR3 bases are TGCAGTGCTTCCGGGACAGGGAGCTCCTACGAGCAGTACTTC.